This T cell receptor beta chain was obtained from a study of cytomegalovirus exposure and HLA in healthy donors. V lost 0 bases, J lost 5 bases, and 11 bases lay in between. The CDR3 consists of 15 residues. Germline V gene data show CDR1 as LNHNV and CDR2 as YYDKDF (reference sequence). PCR was performed using 60 Vbeta and 13 Jbeta primers. This table comes from immunoSEQ multiplex PCR, and its TCRdb copy is limited to in-frame clones, with some not included. The sample shows some 40,000 clones, 53% of them seen only once. The sequencing sample was made of PBMCs. This sequence joins TRBV15 and TRBJ1-5; D might be TRBD1 (6 bases). This sequence was found in a middle-aged woman in good health and CMV-seropositive. CDR3 sequence: CATSRDPAGDQPQHF. CDR3 nucleotide sequence: TGTGCCACCAGCAGAGATCCGGCAGGGGATCAGCCCCAGCATTTT.